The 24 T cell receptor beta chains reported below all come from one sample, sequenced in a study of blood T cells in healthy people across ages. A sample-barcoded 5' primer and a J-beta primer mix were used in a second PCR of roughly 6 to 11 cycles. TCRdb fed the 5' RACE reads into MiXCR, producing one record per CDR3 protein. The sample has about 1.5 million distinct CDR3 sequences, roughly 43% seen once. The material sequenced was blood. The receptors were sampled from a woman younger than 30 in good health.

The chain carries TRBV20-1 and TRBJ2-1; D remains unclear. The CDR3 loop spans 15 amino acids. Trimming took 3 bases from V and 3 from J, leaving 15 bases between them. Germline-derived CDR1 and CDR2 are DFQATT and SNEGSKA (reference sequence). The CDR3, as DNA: TGCAGTGCTAGGGTGATAGCCCCGATCTACAATGAGCAGTTCTTC. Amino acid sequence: CSARVIAPIYNEQFF.

The CDR3 loop reads CASRGGALNTEAFF. For the CDR3, the DNA is TGTGCCAGCAGGGGGGGAGCCTTGAACACTGAAGCTTTCTTT. The chain is built from TRBV6-1 and TRBJ1-1, with D possibly matching TRBD1 (5 bases). In germline, CDR1 is MNHNS, CDR2 SASEGT. Trimming stripped 6 bases from V and 0 bases from J, with 11 bases between. The CDR3 sequence is 14 residues long.

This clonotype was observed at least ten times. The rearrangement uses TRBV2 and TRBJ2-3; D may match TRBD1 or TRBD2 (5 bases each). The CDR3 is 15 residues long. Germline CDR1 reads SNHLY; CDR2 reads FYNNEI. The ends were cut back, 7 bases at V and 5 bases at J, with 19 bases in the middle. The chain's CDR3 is CASKNYRGTGDTQYF. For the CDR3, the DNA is TGTGCCAGCAAAAATTACCGGGGCACGGGAGATACGCAGTATTTT.

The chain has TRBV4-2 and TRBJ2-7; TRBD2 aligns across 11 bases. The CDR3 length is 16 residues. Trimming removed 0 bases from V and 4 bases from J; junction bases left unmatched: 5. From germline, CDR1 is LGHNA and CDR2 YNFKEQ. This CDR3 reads CASSQDPASGRYEQYF. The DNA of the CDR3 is TGTGCCAGCAGCCAAGATCCGGCTAGCGGGAGGTACGAGCAGTACTTC.

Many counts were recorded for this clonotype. CDR3 region: CASATGRYGYTF. CDR3 sequence (DNA): TGTGCCAGCGCTACAGGGCGATATGGCTACACCTTC. V usage is TRBV2 and J usage is TRBJ1-2; maybe TRBD1 (6 bases). Trimming took off 8 bases at V and 5 bases at J, with 12 bases between the two ends. The CDR3 totals 12 residues. Germline V gene sequence: CDR1 SNHLY, CDR2 FYNNEI.

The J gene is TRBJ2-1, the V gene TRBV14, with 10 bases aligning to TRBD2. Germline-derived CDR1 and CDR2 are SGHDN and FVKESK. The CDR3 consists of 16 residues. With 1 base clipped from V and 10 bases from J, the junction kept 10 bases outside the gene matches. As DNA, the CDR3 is TGTGCCAGCAGCCAAGTTAAACTAGCGGGGCAATGGGAGCAGTTCTTC. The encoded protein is CASSQVKLAGQWEQFF.

CDR3 sequence (DNA): TGTGCCAGCCGAGACAGGGGGCGAAATGAGCAGTTCTTC. Amino acids: CASRDRGRNEQFF. V and J are TRBV6-2 or TRBV6-3 and TRBJ2-1; TRBD1 agrees at 10 bases. The trim removed 8 bases at V and 7 bases at J, leaving 5 bases unmatched. The germline V gene encodes CDR1 MNHEY and CDR2 SVGEGT. CDR3 length: 13 residues.

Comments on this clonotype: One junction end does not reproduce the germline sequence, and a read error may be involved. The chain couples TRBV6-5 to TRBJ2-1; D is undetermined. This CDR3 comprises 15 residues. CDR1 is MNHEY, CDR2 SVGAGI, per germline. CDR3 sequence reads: CASSYSRLGGNKQFF. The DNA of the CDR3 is TGTGCCAGCAGTTACTCTAGGCTAGGTGGCAATAAGCAGTTCTTC.

The CDR3 sequence is CASSYRGAGGQPQHF. The CDR3 nucleotides are TGTGCCAGCAGTTACCGGGGGGCCGGGGGGCAGCCCCAGCATTTT. J is TRBJ1-5 and V is TRBV6-2 or TRBV6-3, with D possibly TRBD1 on 6 matching bases. The CDR3 contains 15 residues. Germline V lookup: CDR1 MNHEY, CDR2 SVGEGT. V lost 2 bases and J lost 7, with 15 bases in between.

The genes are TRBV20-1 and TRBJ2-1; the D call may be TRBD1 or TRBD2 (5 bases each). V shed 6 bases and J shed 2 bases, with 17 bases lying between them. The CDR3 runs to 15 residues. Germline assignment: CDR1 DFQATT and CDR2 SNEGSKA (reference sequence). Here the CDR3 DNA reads TGCAGTGCGAGATCGGGGAAGGGGCCCTACAATGAGCAGTTCTTC. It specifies CSARSGKGPYNEQFF.

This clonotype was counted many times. The DNA for the CDR3 is TGTGCCAGCAGCTCATCGGCAGGTAGCGGGGACTACAATGAGCAGTACTTC. As protein: CASSSSAGSGDYNEQYF. The J gene is TRBJ2-5, the V gene TRBV13; TRBD2 matches 8 bases. V lost 4 bases and J lost 11; bases outside the gene matches: 21. The CDR3 is 17 residues long. Germline CDR1 is PRHDT and CDR2 is FYEKMQ (reference sequence).

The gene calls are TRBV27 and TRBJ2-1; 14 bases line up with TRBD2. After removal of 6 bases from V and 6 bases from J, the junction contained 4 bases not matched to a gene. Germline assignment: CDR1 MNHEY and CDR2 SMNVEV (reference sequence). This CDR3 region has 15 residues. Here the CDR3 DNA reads TGTGCCAGCAGCGACGGGACTAGCGGGAGCAATGAGCAGTTCTTC. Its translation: CASSDGTSGSNEQFF.

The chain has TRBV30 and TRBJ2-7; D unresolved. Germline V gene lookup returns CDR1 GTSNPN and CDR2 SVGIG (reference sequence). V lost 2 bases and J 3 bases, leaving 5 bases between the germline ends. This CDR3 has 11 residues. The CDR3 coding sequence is TGTGCCTGGAGTCGGCGCTACGAGCAGTACTTC. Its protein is CAWSRRYEQYF.

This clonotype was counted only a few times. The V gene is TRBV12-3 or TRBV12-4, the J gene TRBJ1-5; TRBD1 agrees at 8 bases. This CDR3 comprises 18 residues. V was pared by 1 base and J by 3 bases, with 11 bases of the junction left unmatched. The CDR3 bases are TGTGCCAGCAGTTTAGGGTGGGGGTGGCAGGGGGCCAATCAGCCCCAGCATTTT. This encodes CASSLGWGWQGANQPQHF.

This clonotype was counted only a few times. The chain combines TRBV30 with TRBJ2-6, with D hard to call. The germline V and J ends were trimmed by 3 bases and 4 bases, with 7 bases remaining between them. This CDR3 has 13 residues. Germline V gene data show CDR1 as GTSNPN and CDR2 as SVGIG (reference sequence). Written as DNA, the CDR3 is TGTGCCTGGAGGGGGATCGGGGCCAACGTCCTGACTTTC. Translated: CAWRGIGANVLTF. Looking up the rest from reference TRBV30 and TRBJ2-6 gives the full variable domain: SQTIHQWPATLVQPVGSPLSLECTVEGTSNPNLYWYRQAAGRGLQLLFYSVGIGQISSEVPQNLSASRPQDRQFILSSKKLLLSDSGFYLCAWRGIGANVLTFGAGSRLTVL.

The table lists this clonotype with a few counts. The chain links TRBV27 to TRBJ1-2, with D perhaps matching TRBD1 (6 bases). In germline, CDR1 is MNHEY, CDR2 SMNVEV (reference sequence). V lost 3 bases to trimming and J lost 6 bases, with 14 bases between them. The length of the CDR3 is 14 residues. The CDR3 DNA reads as TGTGCCAGCAGTTTCCTCGGACAGCTCGATGGCTACACCTTC. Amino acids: CASSFLGQLDGYTF.

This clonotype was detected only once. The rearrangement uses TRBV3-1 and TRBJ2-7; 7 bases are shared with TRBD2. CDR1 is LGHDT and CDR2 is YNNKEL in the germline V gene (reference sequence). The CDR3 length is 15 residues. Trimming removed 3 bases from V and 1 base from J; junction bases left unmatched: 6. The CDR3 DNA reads TGTGCCAGCAGCCATCCATGGCGGGGGTCCTACGAGCAGTACTTC. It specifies CASSHPWRGSYEQYF.

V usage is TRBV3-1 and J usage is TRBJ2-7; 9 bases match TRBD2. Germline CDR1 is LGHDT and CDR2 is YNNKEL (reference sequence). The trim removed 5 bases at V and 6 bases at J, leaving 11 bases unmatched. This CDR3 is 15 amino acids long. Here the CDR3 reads CASSVTSGGPGEQYF. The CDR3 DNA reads TGTGCCAGCAGCGTGACTAGCGGCGGTCCGGGCGAGCAGTACTTC.

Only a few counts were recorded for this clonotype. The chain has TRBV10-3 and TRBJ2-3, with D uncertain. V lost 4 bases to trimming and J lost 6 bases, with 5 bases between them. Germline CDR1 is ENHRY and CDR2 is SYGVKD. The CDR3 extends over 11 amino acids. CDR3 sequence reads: CAISGGDTQYF. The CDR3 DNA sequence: TGTGCCATCAGTGGAGGTGATACGCAGTATTTT.

The CDR3 sequence: CATSSTSGMTNEQFF. CDR3 bases: TGTGCCACCAGCTCGACTAGCGGGATGACAAATGAGCAGTTCTTC. The chain has TRBV15 and TRBJ2-1, with 11 positions matching TRBD2. Germline CDR1 is LNHNV and CDR2 is YYDKDF (reference sequence). The CDR3 totals 15 residues. The junction had 7 bases not matched to a gene; V was cut back by 5 bases and J by 7 bases.

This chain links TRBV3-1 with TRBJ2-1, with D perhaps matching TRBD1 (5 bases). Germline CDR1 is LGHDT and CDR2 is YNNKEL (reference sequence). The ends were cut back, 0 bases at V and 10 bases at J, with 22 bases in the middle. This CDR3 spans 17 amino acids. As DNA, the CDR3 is TGTGCCAGCAGCCAAGATCCAACACAGGCATCCCTCTACGAGCAGTTCTTC. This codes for CASSQDPTQASLYEQFF.

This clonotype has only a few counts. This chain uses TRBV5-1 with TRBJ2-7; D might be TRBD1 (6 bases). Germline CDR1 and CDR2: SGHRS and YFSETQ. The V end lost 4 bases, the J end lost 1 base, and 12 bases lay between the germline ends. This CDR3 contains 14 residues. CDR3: CASSVRQGSYEQYF. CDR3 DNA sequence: TGCGCCAGCAGCGTGAGGCAGGGGTCCTACGAGCAGTACTTC.

The CDR3 nucleotides read TGTGCCACCAGTGACCAACTAGCGGGAGGGCTCAATGAGCAGTTCTTC. Its protein product is CATSDQLAGGLNEQFF. V is TRBV24-1 and J is TRBJ2-1; 13 nucleotides line up with TRBD2. CDR1 KGHDR and CDR2 SFDVKD come from the germline V gene. The CDR3 consists of 16 residues. With V trimmed by 4 bases and J by 6 bases, 5 bases remained unmatched.

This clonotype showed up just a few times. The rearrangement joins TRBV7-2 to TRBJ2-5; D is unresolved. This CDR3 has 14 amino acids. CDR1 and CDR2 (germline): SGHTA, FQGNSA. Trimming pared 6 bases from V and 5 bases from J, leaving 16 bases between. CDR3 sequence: CASSLTPAQETQYF. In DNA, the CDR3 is TGTGCCAGCAGTTTAACGCCGGCCCAGGAGACCCAGTACTTC.